This TCR beta chain was observed in a study of CD8+CD57+ T cells in acquired aplastic anemia. All sequencing subjects had displayed CD8+CD57+ cell expansion on flow cytometry. Genomic DNA served as template for TCR beta VDJ and CDR3 profiling. MiXCR, run by TCRdb on the reads, gives a single entry per CDR3 protein. The data hold about 150,000 distinct CDR3 sequences, with 45% to 55% observed a single time. This CDR3 is built from 14 residues. V was trimmed by 5 bases and J by 8 bases, leaving 19 bases between them. From germline, CDR1 is SSHAT and CDR2 FNYEAQ (reference sequence). The sequencing sample was made of sorted CD4+, CD8+, or CD8+CD57+ T cells (not recorded which) from PBMCs. This TCR was recovered from a human donor with aplastic anemia. The chain links TRBV7-7 to TRBJ2-7, with a weak D call TRBD1 (7 bases). The CDR3 DNA reads TGTGCCAGCAGCGGAGGGGGAAGACAGGGCCAGCAGTACTTC. This encodes CASSGGGRQGQQYF.